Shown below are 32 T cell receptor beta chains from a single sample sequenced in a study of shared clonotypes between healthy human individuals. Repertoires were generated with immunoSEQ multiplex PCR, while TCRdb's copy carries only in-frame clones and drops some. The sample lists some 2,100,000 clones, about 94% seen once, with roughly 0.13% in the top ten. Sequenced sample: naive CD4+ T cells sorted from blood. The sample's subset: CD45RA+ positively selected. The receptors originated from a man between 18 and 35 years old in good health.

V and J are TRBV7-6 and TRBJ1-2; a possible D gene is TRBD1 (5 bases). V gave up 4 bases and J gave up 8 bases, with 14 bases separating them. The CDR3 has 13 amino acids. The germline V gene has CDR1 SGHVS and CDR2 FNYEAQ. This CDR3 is CASSSGTAAGYTF. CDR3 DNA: TGTGCCAGCAGCTCCGGGACGGCCGCGGGCTACACCTTC.

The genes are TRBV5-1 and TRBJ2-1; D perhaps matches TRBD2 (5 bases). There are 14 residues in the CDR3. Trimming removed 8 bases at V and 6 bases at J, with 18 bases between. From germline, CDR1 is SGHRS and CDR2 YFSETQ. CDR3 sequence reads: CASRDYRGVNEQFF. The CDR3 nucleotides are TGCGCCAGTCGGGATTACCGGGGAGTCAATGAGCAGTTCTTC.

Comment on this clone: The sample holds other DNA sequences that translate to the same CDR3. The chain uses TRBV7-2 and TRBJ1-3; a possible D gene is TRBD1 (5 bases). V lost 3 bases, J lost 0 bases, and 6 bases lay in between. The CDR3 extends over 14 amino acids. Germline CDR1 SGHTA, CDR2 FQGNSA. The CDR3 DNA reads TGTGCCAGCAGCTTGGGGGGCTCTGGAAACACCATATATTTT. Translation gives CASSLGGSGNTIYF.

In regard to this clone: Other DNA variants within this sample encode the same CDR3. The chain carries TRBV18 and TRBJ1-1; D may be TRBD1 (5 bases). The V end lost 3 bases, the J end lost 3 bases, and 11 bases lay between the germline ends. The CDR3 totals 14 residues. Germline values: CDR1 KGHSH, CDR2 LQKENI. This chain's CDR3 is CASSPPRGDTEAFF. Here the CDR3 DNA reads TGTGCCAGCTCACCCCCGCGGGGGGACACTGAAGCTTTCTTT.

DNA of the CDR3: TGTGCCAGCAGCTTTGTGGTAAACACTGAAGCTTTCTTT. It encodes CASSFVVNTEAFF. This chain joins TRBV11-2 and TRBJ1-1, with D unresolved. Trimming left V 3 bases short and J 2 bases short, with 7 bases between. The CDR3 contains 13 residues. Germline V gives CDR1 SGHAT, CDR2 FQNNGV.

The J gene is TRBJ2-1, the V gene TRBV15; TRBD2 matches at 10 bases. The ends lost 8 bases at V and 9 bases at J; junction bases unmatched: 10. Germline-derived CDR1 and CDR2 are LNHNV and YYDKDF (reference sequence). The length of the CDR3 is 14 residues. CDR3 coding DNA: TGTGCCACCGGAAGCGGGAGGGCCCAGACTGAGCAGTTCTTC. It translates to CATGSGRAQTEQFF.

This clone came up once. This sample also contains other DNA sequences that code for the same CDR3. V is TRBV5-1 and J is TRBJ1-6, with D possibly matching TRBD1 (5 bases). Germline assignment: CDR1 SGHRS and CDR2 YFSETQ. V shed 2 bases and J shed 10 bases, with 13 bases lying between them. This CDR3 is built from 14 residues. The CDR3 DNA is TGCGCCAGCAGCTTAGTCTGGGGGGGATCACCCCTCCACTTT. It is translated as CASSLVWGGSPLHF.

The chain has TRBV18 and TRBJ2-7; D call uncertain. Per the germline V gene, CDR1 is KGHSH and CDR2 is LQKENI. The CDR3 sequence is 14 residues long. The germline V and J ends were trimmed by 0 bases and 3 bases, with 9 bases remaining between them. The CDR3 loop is CASSPPVRGYEQYF. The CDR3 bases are TGTGCCAGCTCACCACCGGTCAGAGGCTACGAGCAGTACTTC.

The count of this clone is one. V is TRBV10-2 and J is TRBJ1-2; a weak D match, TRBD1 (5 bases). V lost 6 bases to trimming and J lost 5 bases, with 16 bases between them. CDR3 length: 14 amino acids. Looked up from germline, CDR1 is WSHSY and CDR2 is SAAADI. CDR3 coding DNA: TGCGCCAGCAGCGTCCCGGGGGGGGTATATGGCTACACCTTC. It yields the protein CASSVPGGVYGYTF.

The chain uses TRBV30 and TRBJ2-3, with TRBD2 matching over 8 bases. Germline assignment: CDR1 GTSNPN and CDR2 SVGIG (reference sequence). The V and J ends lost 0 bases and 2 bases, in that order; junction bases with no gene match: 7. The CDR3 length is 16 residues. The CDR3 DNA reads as TGTGCCTGGAGTGTATTTGCCGGGGGGGCCACAGATACGCAGTATTTT. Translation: CAWSVFAGGATDTQYF.

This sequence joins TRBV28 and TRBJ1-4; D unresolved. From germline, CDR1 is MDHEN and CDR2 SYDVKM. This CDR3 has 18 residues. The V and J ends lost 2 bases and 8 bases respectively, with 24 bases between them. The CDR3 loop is CASSLIPRLREKKEKLFF. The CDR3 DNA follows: TGTGCCAGCAGTTTAATTCCCCGCCTCCGGGAAAAAAAGGAAAAACTGTTTTTT. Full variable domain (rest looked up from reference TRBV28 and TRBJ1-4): DVKVTQSSRYLVKRTGEKVFLECVQDMDHENMFWYRQDPGLGLRLIYFSYDVKMKEKGDIPEGYSVSREKKERFSLILESASTNQTSMYLCASSLIPRLREKKEKLFFGSGTQLSVL.

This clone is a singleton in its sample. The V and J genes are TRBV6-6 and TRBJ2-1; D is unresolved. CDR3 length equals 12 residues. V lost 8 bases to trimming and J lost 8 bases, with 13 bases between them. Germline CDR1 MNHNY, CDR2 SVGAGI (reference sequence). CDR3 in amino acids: CASREPGYEQFF. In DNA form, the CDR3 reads TGTGCCAGCCGCGAGCCGGGCTATGAGCAGTTCTTC.

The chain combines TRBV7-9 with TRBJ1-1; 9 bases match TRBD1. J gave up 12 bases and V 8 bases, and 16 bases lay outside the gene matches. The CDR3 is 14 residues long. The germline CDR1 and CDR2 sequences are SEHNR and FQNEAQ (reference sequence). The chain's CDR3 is CASVTFRDRESTFF. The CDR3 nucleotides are TGTGCCAGCGTCACGTTCCGGGACAGGGAATCGACTTTCTTT. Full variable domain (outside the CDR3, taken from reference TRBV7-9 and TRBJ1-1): DTGVSQNPRHKITKRGQNVTFRCDPISEHNRLYWYRQTLGQGPEFLTYFQNEAQLEKSRLLSDRFSAERPKGSFSTLEIQRTEQGDSAMYLCASVTFRDRESTFFGQGTRLTVV.

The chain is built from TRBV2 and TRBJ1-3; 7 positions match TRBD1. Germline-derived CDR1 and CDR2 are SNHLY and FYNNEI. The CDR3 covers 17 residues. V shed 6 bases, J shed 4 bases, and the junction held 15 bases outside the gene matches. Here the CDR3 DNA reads TGTGCCAGCAGCGCCCTGACAGGGAGAGGTGGAGGAAACACCATATATTTT. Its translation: CASSALTGRGGGNTIYF.

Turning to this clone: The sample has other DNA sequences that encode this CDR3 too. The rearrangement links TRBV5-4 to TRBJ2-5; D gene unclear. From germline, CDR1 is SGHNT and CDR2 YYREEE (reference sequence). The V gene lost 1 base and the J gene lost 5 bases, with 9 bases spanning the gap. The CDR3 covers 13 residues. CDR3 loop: CASSLSGGETQYF. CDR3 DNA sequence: TGTGCCAGCAGCTTGTCTGGTGGGGAGACCCAGTACTTC. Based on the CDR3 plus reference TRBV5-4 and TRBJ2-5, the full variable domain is ETGVTQSPTHLIKTRGQQVTLRCSSQSGHNTVSWYQQALGQGPQFIFQYYREEENGRGNFPPRFSGLQFPNYSSELNVNALELDDSALYLCASSLSGGETQYFGPGTRLLVL.

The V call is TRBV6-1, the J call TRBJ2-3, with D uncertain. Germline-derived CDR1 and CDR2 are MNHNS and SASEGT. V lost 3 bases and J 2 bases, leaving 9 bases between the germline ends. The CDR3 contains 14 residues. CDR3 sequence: CASSDLPNTDTQYF. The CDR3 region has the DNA TGTGCCAGCAGTGACCTCCCCAACACAGATACGCAGTATTTT.

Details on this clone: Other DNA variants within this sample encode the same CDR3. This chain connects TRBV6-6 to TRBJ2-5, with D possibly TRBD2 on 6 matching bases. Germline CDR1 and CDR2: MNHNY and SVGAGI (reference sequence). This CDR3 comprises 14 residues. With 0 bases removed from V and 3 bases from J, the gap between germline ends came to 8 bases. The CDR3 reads CASSYSEGEETQYF. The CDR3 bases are TGTGCCAGCAGTTACTCGGAGGGAGAAGAGACCCAGTACTTC.

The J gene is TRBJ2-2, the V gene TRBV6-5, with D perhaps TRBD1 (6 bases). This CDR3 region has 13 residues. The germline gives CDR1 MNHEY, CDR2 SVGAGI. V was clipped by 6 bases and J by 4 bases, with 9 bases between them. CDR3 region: CASSQGLTGELFF. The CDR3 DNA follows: TGTGCCAGCAGCCAGGGGCTCACCGGGGAGCTGTTTTTT.

This CDR3 is CASSFARGPGGYTF. The CDR3 DNA reads as TGTGCCAGCAGTTTTGCGCGGGGGCCGGGTGGCTACACCTTC. The chain recombines TRBV28 with TRBJ1-2; perhaps TRBD1 as D (6 bases). CDR3 length: 14 amino acids. V lost 3 bases and J lost 7, with 15 bases in between. From germline, CDR1 is MDHEN and CDR2 SYDVKM.

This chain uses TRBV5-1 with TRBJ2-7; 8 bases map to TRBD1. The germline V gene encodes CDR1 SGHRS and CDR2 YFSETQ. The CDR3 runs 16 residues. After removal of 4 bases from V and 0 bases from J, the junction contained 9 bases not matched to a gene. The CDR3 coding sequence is TGCGCCAGCAGCGTTGACGGACAGGGAAGCTCCTACGAGCAGTACTTC. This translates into CASSVDGQGSSYEQYF.

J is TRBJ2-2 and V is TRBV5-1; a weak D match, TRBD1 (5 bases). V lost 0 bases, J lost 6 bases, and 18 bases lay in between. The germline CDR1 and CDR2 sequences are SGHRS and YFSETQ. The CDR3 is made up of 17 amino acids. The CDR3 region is CASSLGGGQEWSGELFF. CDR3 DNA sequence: TGCGCCAGCAGCTTGGGTGGTGGACAAGAGTGGTCCGGGGAGCTGTTTTTT.

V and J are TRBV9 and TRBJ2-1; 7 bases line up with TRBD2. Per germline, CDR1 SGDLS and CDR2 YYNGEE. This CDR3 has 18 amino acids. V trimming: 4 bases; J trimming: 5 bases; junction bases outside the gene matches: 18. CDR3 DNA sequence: TGTGCCAGCAGCCTGAGTAGGGGATCAAGACTAGCCCACAATGAGCAGTTCTTC. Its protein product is CASSLSRGSRLAHNEQFF.

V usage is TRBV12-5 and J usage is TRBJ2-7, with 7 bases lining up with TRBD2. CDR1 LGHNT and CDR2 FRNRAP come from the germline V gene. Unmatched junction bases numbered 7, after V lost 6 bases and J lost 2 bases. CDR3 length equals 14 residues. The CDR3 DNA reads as TGTGCTAGTGGCCATAGCGGGCCCCCCTACGAGCAGTACTTC. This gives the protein CASGHSGPPYEQYF.

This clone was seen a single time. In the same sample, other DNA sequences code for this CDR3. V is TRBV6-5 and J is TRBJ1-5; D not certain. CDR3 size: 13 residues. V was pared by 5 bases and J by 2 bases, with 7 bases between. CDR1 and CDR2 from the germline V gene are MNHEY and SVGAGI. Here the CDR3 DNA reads TGTGCCAGCAGTCGCCAGGGCAATCAGCCCCAGCATTTT. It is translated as CASSRQGNQPQHF.

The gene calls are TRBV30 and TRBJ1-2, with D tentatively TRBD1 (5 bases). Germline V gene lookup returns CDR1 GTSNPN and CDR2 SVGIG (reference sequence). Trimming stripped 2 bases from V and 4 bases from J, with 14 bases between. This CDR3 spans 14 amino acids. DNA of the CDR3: TGTGCCTGGAGTCACCCGGGACTGAGCTATGGCTACACCTTC. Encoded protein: CAWSHPGLSYGYTF.

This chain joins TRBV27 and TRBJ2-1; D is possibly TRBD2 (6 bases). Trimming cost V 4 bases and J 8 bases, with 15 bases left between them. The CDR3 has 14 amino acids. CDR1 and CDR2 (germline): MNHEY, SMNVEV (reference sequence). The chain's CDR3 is CASSSGGTWDEQFF. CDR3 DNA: TGTGCCAGCAGTTCCGGCGGGACTTGGGATGAGCAGTTCTTC.

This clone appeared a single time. The CDR3 spells CASTVGGRDAKNIQYF. The DNA for the CDR3 is TGTGCCAGCACCGTAGGGGGGAGGGATGCCAAAAACATTCAGTACTTC. This rearrangement joins TRBV27 to TRBJ2-4; the D gene is possibly TRBD2 (7 bases). The CDR3 extends over 16 amino acids. V was trimmed by 7 bases and J by 1 base, leaving 17 bases between them. CDR1 MNHEY and CDR2 SMNVEV come from the germline V gene (reference sequence).

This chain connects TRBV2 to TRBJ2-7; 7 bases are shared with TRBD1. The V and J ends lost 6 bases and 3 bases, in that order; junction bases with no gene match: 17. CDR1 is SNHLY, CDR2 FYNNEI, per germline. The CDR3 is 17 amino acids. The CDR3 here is CASRRGAPGQPIYEQYF. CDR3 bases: TGTGCCAGCAGGAGGGGCGCCCCGGGACAGCCGATCTACGAGCAGTACTTC.

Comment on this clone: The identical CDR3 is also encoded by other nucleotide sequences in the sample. The CDR3 reads CASSLVGPETQYF. The CDR3 region has the DNA TGTGCCAGCAGCTTAGTAGGGCCCGAGACCCAGTACTTC. This chain links TRBV7-2 with TRBJ2-5; D uncertain. V was clipped by 1 base and J by 5 bases, with 8 bases between them. Germline CDR1 SGHTA, CDR2 FQGNSA. The CDR3 extends over 13 amino acids.

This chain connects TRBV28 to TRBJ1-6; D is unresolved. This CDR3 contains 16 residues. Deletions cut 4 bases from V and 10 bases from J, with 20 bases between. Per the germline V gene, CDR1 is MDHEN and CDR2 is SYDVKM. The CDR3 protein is CASSSGEGRSGSPLHF. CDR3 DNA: TGTGCCAGCAGTTCCGGGGAGGGAAGGTCGGGATCACCCCTCCACTTT. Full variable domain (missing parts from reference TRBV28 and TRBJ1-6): DVKVTQSSRYLVKRTGEKVFLECVQDMDHENMFWYRQDPGLGLRLIYFSYDVKMKEKGDIPEGYSVSREKKERFSLILESASTNQTSMYLCASSSGEGRSGSPLHFGNGTRLTVT.

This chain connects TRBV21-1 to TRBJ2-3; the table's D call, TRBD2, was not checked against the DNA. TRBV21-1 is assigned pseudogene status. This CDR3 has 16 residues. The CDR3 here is CASSSSLAPGTDTQYF. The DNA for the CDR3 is TGTGCCAGCAGCAGCTCCCTAGCGCCAGGCACAGATACGCAGTATTTT.

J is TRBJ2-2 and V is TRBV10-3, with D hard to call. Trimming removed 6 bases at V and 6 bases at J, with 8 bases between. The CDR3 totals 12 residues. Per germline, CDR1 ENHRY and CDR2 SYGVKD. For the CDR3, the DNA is TGTGCCATCAGCCAATTTCCCGGGGAGCTGTTTTTT. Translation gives CAISQFPGELFF.